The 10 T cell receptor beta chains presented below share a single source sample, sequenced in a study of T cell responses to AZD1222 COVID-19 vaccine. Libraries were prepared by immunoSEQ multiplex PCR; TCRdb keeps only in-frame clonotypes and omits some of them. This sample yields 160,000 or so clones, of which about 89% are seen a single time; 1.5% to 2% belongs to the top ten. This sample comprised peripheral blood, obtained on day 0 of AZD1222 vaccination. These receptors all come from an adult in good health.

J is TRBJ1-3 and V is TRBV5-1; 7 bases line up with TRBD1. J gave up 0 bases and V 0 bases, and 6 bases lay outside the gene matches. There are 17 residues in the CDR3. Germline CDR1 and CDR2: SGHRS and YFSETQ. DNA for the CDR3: TGCGCCAGCAGCTTGGACGGACAGGTCGTCTCTGGAAACACCATATATTTT. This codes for CASSLDGQVVSGNTIYF.

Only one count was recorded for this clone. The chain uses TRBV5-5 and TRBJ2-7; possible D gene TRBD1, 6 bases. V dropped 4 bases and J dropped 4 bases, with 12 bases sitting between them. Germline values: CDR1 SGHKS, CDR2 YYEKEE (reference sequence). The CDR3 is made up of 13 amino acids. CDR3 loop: CASSDVQGYEQYF. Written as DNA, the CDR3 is TGTGCCAGCAGCGACGTACAGGGATACGAGCAGTACTTC.

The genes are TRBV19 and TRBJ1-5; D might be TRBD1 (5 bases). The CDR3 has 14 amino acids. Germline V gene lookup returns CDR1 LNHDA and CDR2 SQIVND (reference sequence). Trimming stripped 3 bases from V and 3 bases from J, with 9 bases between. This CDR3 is CASSMGRVNQPQHF. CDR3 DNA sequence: TGTGCCAGTAGTATGGGCAGGGTCAATCAGCCCCAGCATTTT.

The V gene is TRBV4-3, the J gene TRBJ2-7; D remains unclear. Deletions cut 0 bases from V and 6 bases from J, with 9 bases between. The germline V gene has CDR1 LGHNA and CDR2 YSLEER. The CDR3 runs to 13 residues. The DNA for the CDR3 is TGCGCCAGCAGCCAAGATTGGTCGACCGAGCAGTACTTC. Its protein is CASSQDWSTEQYF.

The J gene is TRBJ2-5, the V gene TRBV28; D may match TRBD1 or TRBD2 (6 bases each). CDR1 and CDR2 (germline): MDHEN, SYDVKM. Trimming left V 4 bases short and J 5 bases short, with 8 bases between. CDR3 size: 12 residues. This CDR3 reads CASSWGAETQYF. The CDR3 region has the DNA TGTGCCAGCAGTTGGGGGGCGGAGACCCAGTACTTC. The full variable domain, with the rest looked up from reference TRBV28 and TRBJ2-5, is DVKVTQSSRYLVKRTGEKVFLECVQDMDHENMFWYRQDPGLGLRLIYFSYDVKMKEKGDIPEGYSVSREKKERFSLILESASTNQTSMYLCASSWGAETQYFGPGTRLLVL.

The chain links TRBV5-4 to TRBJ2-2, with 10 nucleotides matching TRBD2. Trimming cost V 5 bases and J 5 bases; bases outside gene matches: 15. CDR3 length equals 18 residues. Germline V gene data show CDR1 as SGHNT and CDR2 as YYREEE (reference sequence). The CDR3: CASSFKREGLFSTGELFF. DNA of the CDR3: TGTGCCAGCAGTTTCAAGCGGGAGGGCCTTTTTTCTACCGGGGAGCTGTTTTTT.

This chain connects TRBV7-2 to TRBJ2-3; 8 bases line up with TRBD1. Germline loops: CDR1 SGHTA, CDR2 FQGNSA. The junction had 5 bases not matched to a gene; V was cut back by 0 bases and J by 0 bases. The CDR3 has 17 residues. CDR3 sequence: CASSLALRTGSTDTQYF. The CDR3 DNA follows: TGTGCCAGCAGCTTAGCGTTGAGGACAGGGAGCACAGATACGCAGTATTTT.

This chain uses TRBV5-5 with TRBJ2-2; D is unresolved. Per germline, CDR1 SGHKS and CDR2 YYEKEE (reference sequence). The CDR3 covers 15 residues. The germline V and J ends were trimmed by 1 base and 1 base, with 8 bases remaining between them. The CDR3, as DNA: TGTGCCAGCAGCTTGTCCGATTTGAACACCGGGGAGCTGTTTTTT. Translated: CASSLSDLNTGELFF.

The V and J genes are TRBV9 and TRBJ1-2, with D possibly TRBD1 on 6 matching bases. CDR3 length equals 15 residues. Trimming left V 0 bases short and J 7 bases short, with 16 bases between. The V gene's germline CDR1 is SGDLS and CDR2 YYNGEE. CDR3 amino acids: CASSVDRGTRGGYTF. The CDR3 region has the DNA TGTGCCAGCAGCGTAGATAGGGGGACGAGGGGTGGCTACACCTTC.

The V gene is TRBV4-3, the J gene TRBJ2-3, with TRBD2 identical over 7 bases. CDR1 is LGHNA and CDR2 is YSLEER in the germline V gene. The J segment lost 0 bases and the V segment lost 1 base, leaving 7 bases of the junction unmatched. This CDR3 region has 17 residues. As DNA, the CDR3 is TGCGCCAGCAGCCAAGTCCCGAGACTAGCTAGCACAGATACGCAGTATTTT. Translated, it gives CASSQVPRLASTDTQYF.